This paragraph covers one T cell receptor (beta chain) sequence. This sample is part of a study of Graves' ophthalmopathy and Graves' hyperthyroidism. Amplification of the TCR beta CDR3 regions used RNA transcripts (as template). An opening RT-PCR round employed HTBI primers and preceded a second-round multiplex PCR. One entry per CDR3 protein, called by TCRdb with MiXCR from the multiplex PCR reads. Among over a million distinct CDR3 sequences listed, about two fifths were seen once. The CDR3 is 13 amino acids. CDR1 is ENHRY and CDR2 is SYGVKD in the germline V gene. Trimming removed 5 bases from V and 3 bases from J; junction bases left unmatched: 1.

The receptor comes from an adult man with Graves' hyperthyroidism. The specimen sequenced was peripheral blood or thyroid tissue (not recorded which). The chain is built from TRBV10-3 and TRBJ2-7, with 10 nucleotides matching TRBD2. This chain's CDR3 is CAISSSGSYEQYF. The CDR3 DNA sequence: TGTGCCATCAGTTCTAGCGGGAGCTACGAGCAGTACTTC.